This record looks at one TCR beta chain sequence and its context. Its antigen remains unidentified. This CDR3 has 16 residues. CDR1 and CDR2 (germline): LGHNA, YSLEER. V lost 4 bases and J lost 0, with 13 bases in between. TCRdb reprocessed the reads via MiXCR and lists one record per CDR3 protein. The data contain about 890,000 distinct CDR3 sequences, approximately 31% of them seen just once; the ten biggest clones take up roughly 13%. The entry originates in a study of T cell repertoires in cytomegalovirus infection. Background on the study: The public TCR beta signatures pointed to both CMV infection and matching HLA type.

The input for sequencing was cultured CD8+ T cells from PBMCs, taken from culture after CMV antigen stimulation. The J gene is TRBJ2-1, the V gene TRBV4-3, with a tentative D call TRBD1 (6 bases). This TCR was recovered from a human donor in good health (CMV status not recorded). Some clones in this sample may be carry-over from other donors' samples. CDR3 amino acids: CASSRGTSSSYNEQFF. The CDR3 nucleotides are TGCGCCAGCAGCCGGGGGACATCCAGCTCCTACAATGAGCAGTTCTTC.